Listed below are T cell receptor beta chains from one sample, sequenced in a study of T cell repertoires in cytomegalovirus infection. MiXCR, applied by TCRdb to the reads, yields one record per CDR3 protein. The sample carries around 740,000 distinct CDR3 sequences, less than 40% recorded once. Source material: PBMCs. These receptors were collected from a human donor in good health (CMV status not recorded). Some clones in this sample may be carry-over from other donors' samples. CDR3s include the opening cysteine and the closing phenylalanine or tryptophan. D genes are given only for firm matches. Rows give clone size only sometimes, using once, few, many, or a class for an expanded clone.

CDR3aa: CASSNGYSRFNEQFF
abundance: .
d_gene: .
v_gene: TRBV28

CDR3aa: CSSRVPQGGEKLFF
abundance: once
d_gene: TRBD1
v_gene: TRBV20-1

CDR3aa: CASSLVGQTTYGYTF
abundance: few
d_gene: .
v_gene: TRBV7-2

CDR3aa: CASSATGLSGANVLTF
abundance: few
d_gene: .
v_gene: TRBV28

CDR3aa: CASGGQGETGELFF
abundance: .
d_gene: TRBD1
v_gene: TRBV7-9

CDR3aa: CASSPQGQITYNEQFF
abundance: .
d_gene: .
v_gene: TRBV7-9

CDR3aa: CASSPAPGEGYGYTF
abundance: .
d_gene: .
v_gene: TRBV5-1

CDR3aa: CASSPGLAGRSGANVLTF
abundance: few
d_gene: TRBD2
v_gene: TRBV6-1

CDR3aa: CASSIDRTSNTGELFF
abundance: .
d_gene: .
v_gene: TRBV19

CDR3aa: CASSPRDRGQGGAYEQYF
abundance: many
d_gene: TRBD1
v_gene: TRBV7-2

CDR3aa: CATREETGSSQPQHF
abundance: few
d_gene: TRBD1
v_gene: TRBV15

CDR3aa: CASSPGTGVMNTEAFF
abundance: few
d_gene: TRBD1
v_gene: TRBV7-6

CDR3aa: CASSLDLVRGAFF
abundance: .
d_gene: .
v_gene: TRBV11-1

CDR3aa: CASKGQSGAYNEQFF
abundance: few
d_gene: .
v_gene: TRBV7-2

CDR3aa: CASSLRPLTDPLNTEAFF
abundance: many
d_gene: .
v_gene: TRBV7-2

CDR3aa: CASTKMGASQETQYF
abundance: .
d_gene: .
v_gene: TRBV6-1

CDR3aa: CATSSTREAGELFF
abundance: .
d_gene: .
v_gene: TRBV15

CDR3aa: CASSLYSPGQEDYGYTF
abundance: few
d_gene: TRBD1
v_gene: TRBV7-8

CDR3aa: CATSDYTRRSETQYF
abundance: .
d_gene: .
v_gene: TRBV24-1

CDR3aa: CASSYGVPDYGYTF
abundance: .
d_gene: .
v_gene: TRBV12-3/TRBV12-4

CDR3aa: CASSPDRTGAGVDTQYF
abundance: .
d_gene: TRBD1
v_gene: TRBV7-8

CDR3aa: CASSPPLKNTEAFF
abundance: .
d_gene: .
v_gene: TRBV28